This T cell receptor (beta chain) stems from a study of cytomegalovirus exposure and HLA in healthy donors. About this clone: The antigen is unknown.

Overall study findings and caveats: TRBV6-2, TRBV6-3 and other indistinguishable V segments were excluded. According to a later analysis, donors in an Asian-associated ancestry cluster reportedly had fewer N-insertions than the roughly 640-donor mean.

CDR3 length: 9 residues. Germline V lookup: CDR1 WNHNN, CDR2 SYGVQD (reference sequence). Trimming took off 8 bases at V and 8 bases at J, with 6 bases between the two ends. 13 Jbeta primers and 60 Vbeta primers were used for the PCR. Sequenced by immunoSEQ multiplex PCR; TCRdb stores in-frame clones only, minus some. The sample holds 180,000 or so clones, 80% to 90% seen once. The TCR sequence derives from a man aged 18 to 29 in good health and CMV-seropositive. Sequenced material: PBMCs. The chain links TRBV10-1 to TRBJ1-1, with D possibly TRBD1 on 5 matching bases. The CDR3 nucleotides read TGCGCCAGCCCAGGGGAAGCTTTCTTT. It translates to CASPGEAFF.